This passage covers 22 T cell receptor beta chains from one sample sequenced in a study of OX40 agonist ivuxolimab in advanced cancers. The protocol was immunoSEQ multiplex PCR, while the TCRdb copy is restricted to in-frame clones and leaves out a portion. The sample lists about 19,000 clones, 86% occurring once. This sample comprised CD4+ or CD8+ T cells sorted from blood, obtained in a trial of the OX40 agonist ivuxolimab. Every receptor here comes from an adult with an advanced solid tumor such as melanoma, head and neck, liver or kidney cancer.

CDR3 amino acids: CASSIGGSQPQHF. The CDR3 DNA reads as TGTGCCAGTAGTATTGGGGGTTCTCAGCCCCAGCATTTT. The chain recombines TRBV19 with TRBJ1-5; D may be TRBD1 (5 bases). In germline, CDR1 is LNHDA, CDR2 SQIVND (reference sequence). V gave up 3 bases and J gave up 6 bases, with 9 bases separating them. The CDR3 is 13 amino acids.

This sequence joins TRBV6-1 and TRBJ2-7, with D uncertain. The germline gives CDR1 MNHNS, CDR2 SASEGT. The CDR3 loop spans 13 amino acids. V gave up 0 bases and J gave up 6 bases, with 9 bases separating them. CDR3 loop: CASSEAGVREQYF. CDR3 nucleotides: TGTGCCAGCAGTGAAGCTGGGGTTCGCGAGCAGTACTTC.

The gene calls are TRBV5-1 and TRBJ1-1, with a possible D match to TRBD1 (5 bases). V was cut by 6 bases and J by 1 base, with 16 bases left in between. The CDR3 is made up of 15 amino acids. The germline gives CDR1 SGHRS, CDR2 YFSETQ. The CDR3 region is CASTSGRGGNTEAFF. The CDR3 nucleotides are TGCGCCAGCACCTCCGGACGGGGCGGGAACACTGAAGCTTTCTTT. Filled out from reference TRBV5-1 and TRBJ1-1, the complete variable domain reads KAGVTQTPRYLIKTRGQQVTLSCSPISGHRSVSWYQQTPGQGLQFLFEYFSETQRNKGNFPGRFSGRQFSNSRSEMNVSTLELGDSALYLCASTSGRGGNTEAFFGQGTRLTVV.

This clone is medium-sized by share. This chain links TRBV5-1 with TRBJ2-3, with D unclear. The germline gives CDR1 SGHRS, CDR2 YFSETQ. The CDR3 extends over 14 amino acids. Deletions cut 2 bases from V and 3 bases from J, with 10 bases between. CDR3 amino acids: CASSLEIPTDTQYF. Here the CDR3 DNA reads TGCGCCAGCAGCTTAGAGATTCCAACAGATACGCAGTATTTT. Variable domain in full (rest from reference TRBV5-1 and TRBJ2-3): KAGVTQTPRYLIKTRGQQVTLSCSPISGHRSVSWYQQTPGQGLQFLFEYFSETQRNKGNFPGRFSGRQFSNSRSEMNVSTLELGDSALYLCASSLEIPTDTQYFGPGTRLTVL.

The rearrangement links TRBV4-1 to TRBJ1-1; unclear D gene. The length of the CDR3 is 15 residues. Trimming stripped 0 bases from V and 1 base from J, with 9 bases between. Germline CDR1 and CDR2: MGHRA and YSYEKL. The CDR3 coding sequence is TGCGCCAGCAGCCAAGATAGGACGGGGAACACTGAAGCTTTCTTT. Its protein is CASSQDRTGNTEAFF.

Comment on this clone: One junction end disagrees with the germline gene, perhaps due to a read error. The CDR3, as DNA: TGTGCCAGCAGCGATGGACGGACAGGGGGTTTGTTCTTC. As protein: CASSDGRTGGLFF. The chain recombines TRBV11-3 with TRBJ2-7; 10 positions agree with TRBD1. Germline V gives CDR1 SGHNT, CDR2 YENEEA. The CDR3 has 13 amino acids.

This chain uses TRBV6-5 with TRBJ1-1, with unresolved D. This CDR3 contains 14 residues. The V and J ends lost 6 bases and 5 bases respectively, with 16 bases between them. Germline assignment: CDR1 MNHEY and CDR2 SVGAGI. CDR3 residues: CASSSNGRRTEAFF. The CDR3 DNA reads TGTGCCAGCAGCTCAAACGGACGGAGGACTGAAGCTTTCTTT.

The genes are TRBV28 and TRBJ2-2; the D is unclear. CDR3 length equals 17 residues. CDR1 MDHEN and CDR2 SYDVKM come from the germline V gene. The germline V and J ends were trimmed by 4 bases and 1 base, with 16 bases remaining between them. The CDR3 DNA sequence: TGTGCCAGCAGTTGGCCCCTTCGTGGGGTGAACACCGGGGAGCTGTTTTTT. This translates into CASSWPLRGVNTGELFF.

This sequence joins TRBV11-2 and TRBJ1-5; no firm D call. The ends were cut back, 5 bases at V and 4 bases at J, with 9 bases in the middle. The CDR3 is 13 amino acids. In germline, CDR1 is SGHAT, CDR2 FQNNGV. CDR3 in DNA: TGTGCCAGCAGCAGAGTAGGTAATCAGCCCCAGCATTTT. This translates into CASSRVGNQPQHF. Combining the CDR3 with reference TRBV11-2 and TRBJ1-5 gives the whole variable domain EAGVAQSPRYKIIEKRQSVAFWCNPISGHATLYWYQQILGQGPKLLIQFQNNGVVDDSQLPKDRFSAERLKGVDSTLKIQPAKLEDSAVYLCASSRVGNQPQHFGDGTRLSIL.

The rearrangement joins TRBV7-9 to TRBJ2-7; D is perhaps TRBD2 (6 bases). Germline V gives CDR1 SEHNR, CDR2 FQNEAQ (reference sequence). This CDR3 region has 15 residues. The V and J ends lost 5 bases and 5 bases respectively, with 19 bases between them. The CDR3, as DNA: TGTGCCAGCAGCCCGGGGGTTCTAGTAGACCACGAGCAGTACTTC. Its protein product is CASSPGVLVDHEQYF.

The chain uses TRBV6-5 and TRBJ1-5; D not resolved. Trimming cost V 6 bases and J 7 bases, with 13 bases left between them. CDR1 is MNHEY, CDR2 SVGAGI, per germline. The CDR3 has 13 residues. The CDR3 protein is CASSTRWEQPQHF. Written as DNA, the CDR3 is TGTGCCAGCAGCACCCGGTGGGAACAGCCCCAGCATTTT.

The V call is TRBV19, the J call TRBJ1-4; TRBD1 is a possible D gene (5 bases). CDR1 is LNHDA and CDR2 is SQIVND in the germline V gene (reference sequence). V was shortened by 3 bases and J by 8 bases, with 19 bases between the two germline ends. This CDR3 has 16 residues. The CDR3 here is CASSIAGTDLREKLFF. CDR3 in DNA: TGTGCCAGTAGTATCGCCGGGACCGACCTGAGGGAAAAACTGTTTTTT.

The CDR3 DNA reads as TGTGCCAGCAGCCCCGGCCGGGATACGCAGTATTTT. It encodes CASSPGRDTQYF. The genes are TRBV4-2 and TRBJ2-3; no clear D. CDR1 is LGHNA and CDR2 is YNFKEQ in the germline V gene. Trimming took off 4 bases at V and 6 bases at J, with 8 bases between the two ends. The CDR3 contains 12 residues.

About this clone: The sample has other DNA sequences that encode this CDR3 too. The chain carries TRBV5-1 and TRBJ1-1, with no clear D. This CDR3 comprises 13 residues. CDR1 is SGHRS and CDR2 is YFSETQ in the germline V gene. V dropped 3 bases and J dropped 0 bases, with 6 bases sitting between them. The CDR3 sequence is CASSWRLNTEAFF. The CDR3 DNA reads as TGCGCCAGCAGCTGGAGGCTGAACACTGAAGCTTTCTTT.

The chain is built from TRBV13 and TRBJ2-7, with a possible D match to TRBD2 (6 bases). The CDR3 is made up of 15 amino acids. Trimming cost V 3 bases and J 6 bases, with 18 bases left between them. The V gene's germline CDR1 is PRHDT and CDR2 FYEKMQ (reference sequence). The CDR3 region has the DNA TGTGCCAGCAGCTTGGGGGGAATAGCGACTTCCGAGCAGTACTTC. Protein product: CASSLGGIATSEQYF.

J is TRBJ2-6 and V is TRBV5-6, with unresolved D. Germline lookup yields CDR1 SGHDT and CDR2 YYEEEE. V was clipped by 2 bases and J by 4 bases, with 10 bases between them. There are 15 residues in the CDR3. The CDR3: CASSFRDTGANVLTF. In nucleotides, the CDR3 is TGTGCCAGCAGCTTTAGGGATACCGGGGCCAACGTCCTGACTTTC.

This chain connects TRBV4-1 to TRBJ2-1; D perhaps matches TRBD2 (6 bases). The CDR3 covers 15 residues. Trimming removed 0 bases at V and 3 bases at J, with 9 bases between. Per the germline V gene, CDR1 is MGHRA and CDR2 is YSYEKL. Here the CDR3 reads CASSQERDHYNEQFF. Written as DNA, the CDR3 is TGCGCCAGCAGCCAAGAGCGGGACCACTACAATGAGCAGTTCTTC.

This rearrangement joins TRBV15 to TRBJ2-2, with 8 bases that match TRBD1. J was trimmed by 4 bases and V by 1 base; bases with no gene match: 5. This CDR3 has 16 amino acids. Germline-derived CDR1 and CDR2 are LNHNV and YYDKDF (reference sequence). CDR3 sequence: CATSRAPGGGTGELFF. CDR3 sequence (DNA): TGTGCCACCAGCAGAGCCCCAGGGGGCGGCACCGGGGAGCTGTTTTTT.

The chain employs TRBV5-6 and TRBJ2-3; no clear D. Deletions cut 0 bases from V and 8 bases from J, with 10 bases between. This CDR3 has 13 residues. Germline CDR1 and CDR2: SGHDT and YYEEEE. CDR3 sequence reads: CASSLVAPGTQYF. CDR3 coding DNA: TGTGCCAGCAGCTTGGTAGCACCAGGTACGCAGTATTTT. The variable domain in full, completed from reference TRBV5-6 and TRBJ2-3, reads DAGVTQSPTHLIKTRGQQVTLRCSPKSGHDTVSWYQQALGQGPQFIFQYYEEEERQRGNFPDRFSGHQFPNYSSELNVNALLLGDSALYLCASSLVAPGTQYFGPGTRLTVL.

This clone was found a few times. The V call is TRBV4-2, the J call TRBJ2-7; 7 bases are a match to TRBD1. This CDR3 comprises 14 residues. Germline trimming cut 4 bases from V and 5 bases from J; bases unmatched to any gene: 8. Germline V gene data show CDR1 as LGHNA and CDR2 as YNFKEQ. CDR3 DNA sequence: TGTGCCAGCAGCCCAGGGACAGTTATCGACGAGCAGTACTTC. This encodes CASSPGTVIDEQYF.

In regard to this clone: This same CDR3 is encoded by further DNA sequences in the sample. The CDR3 bases are TGTGCCAGCAGTGAAGTACCTAGGGTCGGCGACGAGCAGTACTTC. Translated, it gives CASSEVPRVGDEQYF. This chain connects TRBV6-1 to TRBJ2-7; D not certain. Looked up from germline, CDR1 is MNHNS and CDR2 is SASEGT. V was shortened by 1 base and J by 5 bases, with 15 bases between the two germline ends. The CDR3 covers 15 residues.

V gene TRBV6-6 combines with J gene TRBJ1-2, with 8 bases identical to TRBD1. Trimming took 6 bases from V and 0 from J; bases not matched to a gene: 6. The CDR3 spans 15 residues. Per the germline V gene, CDR1 is MNHNY and CDR2 is SVGAGI (reference sequence). CDR3 in amino acids: CASSTPGQANYGYTF. Here the CDR3 DNA reads TGTGCCAGCAGCACACCGGGACAGGCTAACTATGGCTACACCTTC.